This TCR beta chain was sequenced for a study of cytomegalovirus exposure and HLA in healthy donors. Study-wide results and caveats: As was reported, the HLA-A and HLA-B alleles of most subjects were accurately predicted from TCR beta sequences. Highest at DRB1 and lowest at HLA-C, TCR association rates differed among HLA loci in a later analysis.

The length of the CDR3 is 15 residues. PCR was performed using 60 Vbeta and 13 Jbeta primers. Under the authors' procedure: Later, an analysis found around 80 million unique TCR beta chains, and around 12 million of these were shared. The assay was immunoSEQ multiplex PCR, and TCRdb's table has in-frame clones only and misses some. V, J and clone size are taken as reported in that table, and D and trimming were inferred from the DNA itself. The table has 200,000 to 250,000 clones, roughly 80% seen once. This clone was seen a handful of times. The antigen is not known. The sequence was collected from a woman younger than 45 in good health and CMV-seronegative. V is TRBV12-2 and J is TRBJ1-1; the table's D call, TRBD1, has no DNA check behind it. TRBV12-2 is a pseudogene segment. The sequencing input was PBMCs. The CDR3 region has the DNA TGTGCAAGTCGCCCAACAGGGGGGCCGAACACTGAAGCTTTCTTT. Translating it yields CASRPTGGPNTEAFF.